The 26 T cell receptor beta chains listed next were all sequenced from one sample in a study of shared clonotypes between healthy human individuals. As defined, naive CD8 cells were CD45RO-negative and positively selected for CCR7, with terminally differentiated effector memory CD45RA+ cells excluded. The data were produced by immunoSEQ multiplex PCR, yet TCRdb's version contains in-frame clones alone and is incomplete. The table lists 2 million to 2.5 million clones, about 95% of them singletons. Sequencing was carried out using naive CD8+ T cells sorted from blood. The receptor set was obtained from a man in his late teens or twenties in good health.

The CDR3 sequence is CASSEWTGWETQYF. The CDR3 coding sequence is TGTGCCAGCAGTGAATGGACAGGGTGGGAGACCCAGTACTTC. This chain joins TRBV6-1 and TRBJ2-5; 8 bases are a match to TRBD1. The trim removed 2 bases at V and 5 bases at J, leaving 4 bases unmatched. The CDR3 sequence is 14 residues long. Looked up from germline, CDR1 is MNHNS and CDR2 is SASEGT.

The chain recombines TRBV27 with TRBJ1-3; D remains unclear. Trimming took off 6 bases at V and 0 bases at J, with 6 bases between the two ends. Per germline, CDR1 MNHEY and CDR2 SMNVEV (reference sequence). The CDR3 has 13 residues. The CDR3 here is CASSEDSGNTIYF. The CDR3 DNA is TGTGCCAGCAGCGAGGACTCTGGAAACACCATATATTTT.

The chain combines TRBV29-1 with TRBJ2-7; TRBD1 or TRBD2 may be the D gene (5 bases each). CDR1 and CDR2 from the germline V gene are SQVTM and ANQGSEA. CDR3 length: 12 residues. Trimming removed 6 bases at V and 1 base at J, with 10 bases between. The CDR3 bases are TGCAGCGTGAGGGGCCCTTCCTACGAGCAGTACTTC. It is translated as CSVRGPSYEQYF.

This clone has just one count. CDR3 region: CASSQGSLGNSPLHF. The CDR3 region has the DNA TGCGCCAGCAGCCAAGGGTCTTTAGGTAATTCACCCCTCCACTTT. J is TRBJ1-6 and V is TRBV4-1; D is uncertain. The CDR3 is 15 amino acids. V gave up 1 base and J gave up 6 bases, with 10 bases separating them. Germline CDR1 MGHRA, CDR2 YSYEKL.

The genes are TRBV9 and TRBJ2-3; no clear D gene. This CDR3 is 14 amino acids long. In germline, CDR1 is SGDLS, CDR2 YYNGEE. V was cut by 0 bases and J by 6 bases, with 11 bases left in between. DNA for the CDR3: TGTGCCAGCAGCGTAGAGGGCCGTGGGGATACGCAGTATTTT. The encoded protein is CASSVEGRGDTQYF.

V gene TRBV9 combines with J gene TRBJ2-1; 12 bases map to TRBD2. This CDR3 region has 17 residues. The germline V gene has CDR1 SGDLS and CDR2 YYNGEE. The ends lost 0 bases at V and 9 bases at J; junction bases unmatched: 10. The CDR3 nucleotides read TGTGCCAGCAGCGTAGATCAAGTACTAGCGGGGGGAATTGAGCAGTTCTTC. This codes for CASSVDQVLAGGIEQFF.

V and J are TRBV10-2 and TRBJ2-2; D might be TRBD1 (6 bases). The CDR3 length is 17 residues. The germline gives CDR1 WSHSY, CDR2 SAAADI. The ends were cut back, 4 bases at V and 1 base at J, with 16 bases in the middle. DNA for the CDR3: TGCGCCAGCAGTGTGGTCAGGGGTTTGAAGAACACCGGGGAGCTGTTTTTT. Protein sequence: CASSVVRGLKNTGELFF.

In its sample, this clone was seen once. V usage is TRBV29-1 and J usage is TRBJ1-2; D is ambiguous. Trimming pared 4 bases from V and 4 bases from J, leaving 13 bases between. This CDR3 region has 13 residues. CDR1 and CDR2 (germline): SQVTM, ANQGSEA. The CDR3 DNA reads as TGCAGCGTTGGCCCGACAAGACTCTATGGCTACACCTTC. Protein: CSVGPTRLYGYTF.

The DNA for the CDR3 is TGTGCCACCAGCAGCGTCCCAGGGCGCGGTGGCTACACCTTC. Its translation: CATSSVPGRGGYTF. The V gene is TRBV15, the J gene TRBJ1-2; the D gene is possibly TRBD1 (5 bases). V was clipped by 3 bases and J by 7 bases, with 15 bases between them. The germline V gene encodes CDR1 LNHNV and CDR2 YYDKDF (reference sequence). The CDR3 loop spans 14 amino acids.

V gene TRBV19 combines with J gene TRBJ1-1, with a tentative D call TRBD1 (5 bases). V shed 4 bases and J shed 7 bases, with 19 bases lying between them. The CDR3 is 15 residues long. The germline V gene encodes CDR1 LNHDA and CDR2 SQIVND (reference sequence). CDR3: CASSTKGPRGLEAFF. CDR3 DNA: TGTGCCAGTAGTACTAAGGGCCCGAGGGGCCTTGAAGCTTTCTTT. Combining the CDR3 with reference TRBV19 and TRBJ1-1 gives the whole variable domain DGGITQSPKYLFRKEGQNVTLSCEQNLNHDAMYWYRQDPGQGLRLIYYSQIVNDFQKGDIAEGYSVSREKKESFPLTVTSAQKNPTAFYLCASSTKGPRGLEAFFGQGTRLTVV.

As for this clone: The identical CDR3 is also encoded by other nucleotide sequences in the sample. This sequence joins TRBV27 and TRBJ1-1; D gene unclear. Per germline, CDR1 MNHEY and CDR2 SMNVEV (reference sequence). V was cut by 0 bases and J by 6 bases, with 8 bases left in between. This CDR3 spans 13 amino acids. CDR3 in amino acids: CASSLSGGSEAFF. CDR3 in DNA: TGTGCCAGCAGTTTATCGGGAGGATCTGAAGCTTTCTTT.

The chain couples TRBV21-1 to TRBJ2-3; TRBD2, the table's D call, lacks a check against the DNA. TRBV21-1 is flagged as a pseudogene. The CDR3 loop spans 17 amino acids. The CDR3 loop reads CASSTPRDFESTDTQYF. Here the CDR3 DNA reads TGTGCCAGCAGCACTCCCCGGGATTTTGAGAGCACAGATACGCAGTATTTT.

The chain has TRBV6-5 and TRBJ2-1, with 9 bases lining up with TRBD2. The germline V gene encodes CDR1 MNHEY and CDR2 SVGAGI. The CDR3 extends over 12 amino acids. The CDR3 nucleotides read TGTGCAGTAGCTAGCGGGGACGATGAGCAGTTCTTC. It specifies CAVASGDDEQFF.

This clone was observed once. V is TRBV6-5 and J is TRBJ2-2; tentative D call: TRBD2 (6 bases). The germline V gene has CDR1 MNHEY and CDR2 SVGAGI. The CDR3 length is 13 residues. Trimming removed 7 bases from V and 7 bases from J, with 13 bases in between. CDR3 in amino acids: CASTSGEDGELFF. DNA of the CDR3: TGTGCCAGCACTTCCGGGGAGGACGGGGAGCTGTTTTTT.

A single count supports this clone. The junction departs from germline at one end; a sequencing error may be responsible. The J gene is TRBJ2-7, the V gene TRBV7-7; D tentatively reads TRBD1 or TRBD2 (5 bases each). The germline V gene encodes CDR1 SSHAT and CDR2 FNYEAQ (reference sequence). The CDR3 extends over 18 amino acids. The CDR3 here is CASSLGTREYSSSYEQYF. The CDR3 coding sequence is TGTGCTAGCAGCTTAGGGACCCGAGAGTATTCCTCCTCCTACGAGCAGTACTTC.

On this clone: Other DNA sequences of this sample code for an identical CDR3. DNA for the CDR3: TGTGCCAGCAGTCCTCAAACAGGGGGCTATGGCTACACCTTC. Translation: CASSPQTGGYGYTF. The chain has TRBV27 and TRBJ1-2; 8 positions match TRBD1. The CDR3 consists of 14 residues. Germline CDR1 reads MNHEY; CDR2 reads SMNVEV (reference sequence). The V gene end was trimmed by 5 bases and the J gene end by 4 bases; junction bases not matched to a gene: 6.

The chain joins TRBV27 to TRBJ1-1; tentative D call: TRBD1 (5 bases). The CDR3 has 12 residues. The germline CDR1 and CDR2 sequences are MNHEY and SMNVEV (reference sequence). The V end was cut by 8 bases, the J end by 5 bases, with 12 bases between. The CDR3 region has the DNA TGTGCCAGCCGCTCTGGGGGGACTGAAGCTTTCTTT. It yields the protein CASRSGGTEAFF.

The chain combines TRBV19 with TRBJ1-2; D possibly corresponds to TRBD1 (6 bases). In germline, CDR1 is LNHDA, CDR2 SQIVND (reference sequence). Trimming removed 3 bases at V and 3 bases at J, with 17 bases between. The CDR3 is 16 amino acids. The CDR3 nucleotides read TGTGCCAGTAGTATCCTAGCGTCAGGGGATCACTATGGCTACACCTTC. It encodes CASSILASGDHYGYTF.

The V gene is TRBV9, the J gene TRBJ2-7; 9 positions agree with TRBD2. This CDR3 has 16 residues. The germline CDR1 and CDR2 sequences are SGDLS and YYNGEE. The ends lost 0 bases at V and 5 bases at J; junction bases unmatched: 9. The CDR3 nucleotides read TGTGCCAGCAGCGTAGAAGGTAGCGGGAGATTGAACGAGCAGTACTTC. It is translated as CASSVEGSGRLNEQYF.

The rearrangement joins TRBV28 to TRBJ2-1; no clear D. The CDR3 is 14 amino acids. V dropped 2 bases and J dropped 3 bases, with 8 bases sitting between them. Germline CDR1 MDHEN, CDR2 SYDVKM. The CDR3 loop reads CASSLGSNYNEQFF. CDR3 DNA sequence: TGTGCCAGCAGTTTAGGATCGAACTACAATGAGCAGTTCTTC.

The chain links TRBV4-3 to TRBJ2-2; D ambiguous. CDR3 size: 13 residues. Germline CDR1 and CDR2: LGHNA and YSLEER. V shed 0 bases and J shed 6 bases, with 5 bases lying between them. CDR3 in amino acids: CASSQERSGELFF. CDR3 bases: TGCGCCAGCAGCCAAGAGAGGTCCGGGGAGCTGTTTTTT.

The chain has TRBV13 and TRBJ2-1; D is uncertain. This CDR3 is built from 14 residues. Looked up from germline, CDR1 is PRHDT and CDR2 is FYEKMQ (reference sequence). The ends were cut back, 1 base at V and 5 bases at J, with 9 bases in the middle. In nucleotides, the CDR3 is TGTGCCAGCAGCTTAGTCGCGGAAGACAATGAGCAGTTCTTC. Residues: CASSLVAEDNEQFF.

This clone has just a few counts. The same CDR3 arises from other DNA sequences in this sample as well. The gene calls are TRBV25-1 and TRBJ2-2; 7 bases are shared with TRBD1. The germline V gene has CDR1 MGHDK and CDR2 SYGVNS. CDR3 length: 14 residues. V was clipped by 2 bases and J by 6 bases; unmatched bases: 3. The CDR3 DNA is TGTGCCAGCAGTGAAACAGGGGTGGCCGGGGAGCTGTTTTTT. Translating gives CASSETGVAGELFF.

This sequence joins TRBV5-1 and TRBJ2-1; D tentatively fits TRBD1 or TRBD2 (6 bases each). V was cut by 4 bases and J by 5 bases, with 19 bases left in between. The CDR3 spans 16 residues. CDR1 is SGHRS and CDR2 is YFSETQ in the germline V gene. The CDR3 protein is CASSPRALRGDNEQFF. The CDR3 DNA reads as TGCGCCAGCAGCCCGCGGGCGCTTAGGGGGGACAATGAGCAGTTCTTC.

This clone was seen a few times. This chain connects TRBV5-1 to TRBJ1-1; D might be TRBD1 (5 bases). The CDR3 runs to 12 residues. The germline V gene has CDR1 SGHRS and CDR2 YFSETQ. V gave up 6 bases and J gave up 4 bases, with 10 bases separating them. CDR3: CASTNGGTEAFF. The DNA for the CDR3 is TGCGCCAGCACCAACGGGGGCACTGAAGCTTTCTTT.

The J gene is TRBJ2-7, the V gene TRBV11-3, with no clear D. V lost 1 base and J lost 2, with 9 bases in between. Germline V gene data show CDR1 as SGHNT and CDR2 as YENEEA. The CDR3 covers 14 residues. CDR3 sequence: CASSLADGAYEQYF. The CDR3 DNA is TGTGCCAGCAGCTTAGCGGACGGCGCCTACGAGCAGTACTTC.